This T cell receptor beta chain was sequenced in a study of shared clonotypes between healthy human individuals. Study-wide context: Per donor, CD8 memory used one plate, CD8 naive used two, CD4 memory used three and CD4 naive used three. Findings and limits, study-wide: Investigators expected sequencing depth to affect clonotype sharing among donors.

As concerns this clone: Its matching antigen is unknown.

CDR3 length: 15 residues. Between the trimmed V and J ends, which lost 1 base and 2 bases, there was a span of 12 bases. Germline V gene lookup returns CDR1 SNHLY and CDR2 FYNNEI. Assay: immunoSEQ multiplex PCR; the TCRdb copy retains only in-frame clones and omits some. This sample has some 1 million clones, with roughly 75% found just once. The sequence was collected from a man between 18 and 29 years old in good health. The rearrangement joins TRBV2 to TRBJ2-7, with unresolved D. The sequenced material came from memory CD4+ T cells sorted from blood. Described subset: CD45RA-negative fraction. The CDR3 loop is CASSEDMVNTYEQYF. The CDR3 DNA follows: TGTGCCAGCAGTGAAGATATGGTGAATACCTACGAGCAGTACTTC.